A single sample is the source of the 19 T cell receptor beta chains below, sequenced in a study of response to subunit inactivated influenza vaccine. TCRdb reprocessed the RT-PCR reads via MiXCR and lists one record per CDR3 protein. The table has around 580,000 distinct CDR3 sequences, approximately 10% seen once. The source material was PBMCs from blood, sampled on the day of vaccination. The receptors stem from a man aged 50 or older who received an inactivated influenza vaccine.

The chain recombines TRBV14 with TRBJ1-3; D call uncertain. Trimming took off 2 bases at V and 1 base at J, with 9 bases between the two ends. Germline CDR1 SGHDN, CDR2 FVKESK. This CDR3 region has 15 residues. CDR3 loop: CASSQLTVSGNTIYF. The CDR3 region has the DNA TGTGCCAGCAGCCAACTGACCGTTTCTGGAAACACCATATATTTT.

This clonotype was observed at least ten times. The chain couples TRBV4-3 to TRBJ1-3, with unresolved D. The V and J ends lost 0 bases and 0 bases respectively, with 9 bases between them. The CDR3 length is 16 residues. CDR1 is LGHNA, CDR2 YSLEER, per germline. The CDR3 sequence is CASSQDHSSSGNTIYF. The CDR3 nucleotides read TGCGCCAGCAGCCAAGATCACAGTAGCTCTGGAAACACCATATATTTT.

Only a few counts were recorded for this clonotype. The gene calls are TRBV29-1 and TRBJ2-6; D not certain. There are 13 residues in the CDR3. Germline V gives CDR1 SQVTM, CDR2 ANQGSEA. Deletions cut 4 bases from V and 0 bases from J, with 4 bases between. This CDR3 reads CSVGDSGANVLTF. DNA of the CDR3: TGCAGCGTTGGAGACTCTGGGGCCAACGTCCTGACTTTC. Combining the CDR3 with reference TRBV29-1 and TRBJ2-6 gives the whole variable domain SAVISQKPSRDICQRGTSLTIQCQVDSQVTMMFWYRQQPGQSLTLIATANQGSEATYESGFVIDKFPISRPNLTFSTLTVSNMSPEDSSIYLCSVGDSGANVLTFGAGSRLTVL.

Only a few counts were recorded for this clonotype. The chain carries TRBV6-1 and TRBJ2-7, with TRBD1 as a possible D gene (6 bases). Between the trimmed V and J ends, which lost 6 bases and 0 bases, there was a span of 12 bases. The germline CDR1 and CDR2 sequences are MNHNS and SASEGT. The CDR3 extends over 14 amino acids. The CDR3 here is CASRTGPRSYEQYF. In nucleotides, the CDR3 is TGTGCCAGCAGAACAGGGCCCCGCTCCTACGAGCAGTACTTC.

At least ten counts were recorded for this clonotype. The V call is TRBV3-1, the J call TRBJ1-2, with 7 bases fitting TRBD1. The germline V gene encodes CDR1 LGHDT and CDR2 YNNKEL (reference sequence). The CDR3 totals 16 residues. V dropped 0 bases and J dropped 5; count of bases not matched to a gene: 9. Here the CDR3 DNA reads TGTGCCAGCAGCCAAGAGAGTCGGCAGGGGGGTTATGGCTACACCTTC. Amino acid sequence: CASSQESRQGGYGYTF. The whole variable domain, filled in from reference TRBV3-1 and TRBJ1-2, reads DTAVSQTPKYLVTQMGNDKSIKCEQNLGHDTMYWYKQDSKKFLKIMFSYNNKELIINETVPNRFSPKSPDKAHLNLHINSLELGDSAVYFCASSQESRQGGYGYTFGSGTRLTVV.

This clonotype showed up just a few times. The chain joins TRBV27 to TRBJ1-5; TRBD1 is a possible D gene (6 bases). The germline V and J ends were trimmed by 6 bases and 2 bases, with 11 bases remaining between them. The CDR3 has 14 residues. Germline V gene lookup returns CDR1 MNHEY and CDR2 SMNVEV (reference sequence). Written as DNA, the CDR3 is TGTGCCAGCAGAAGGACAGTAGGCAATCAGCCCCAGCATTTT. It is translated as CASRRTVGNQPQHF.

This chain uses TRBV20-1 with TRBJ2-3; D unresolved. The germline CDR1 and CDR2 sequences are DFQATT and SNEGSKA (reference sequence). The CDR3 has 12 amino acids. The ends were cut back, 6 bases at V and 5 bases at J, with 12 bases in the middle. Here the CDR3 reads CSARRRQDTQYF. The CDR3 DNA reads TGCAGTGCCCGGAGACGGCAAGATACGCAGTATTTT.

This chain uses TRBV5-1 with TRBJ2-5; unclear D gene. Trimming shortened V by 4 bases and J by 4 bases, and 17 bases separated the two germline ends. Germline lookup yields CDR1 SGHRS and CDR2 YFSETQ. The CDR3 totals 15 residues. The CDR3 here is CASSLDGDPGETQYF. CDR3 DNA sequence: TGCGCCAGCAGCCTGGACGGAGACCCCGGAGAGACCCAGTACTTC.

With respect to this clonotype: A junction end diverges from the germline sequence, so it may reflect a read error. CDR3 nucleotides: TGTGCCAGCAGCGCCGCCCTAGCGGGGAGTTCCTTCGAGCAGTACTTC. It yields the protein CASSAALAGSSFEQYF. The V call is TRBV11-2, the J call TRBJ2-7; 9 positions agree with TRBD2. The germline CDR1 and CDR2 sequences are SGHAT and FQNNGV. The CDR3 sequence is 16 residues long.

This sequence joins TRBV27 and TRBJ2-7, with 7 bases that match TRBD1. Losses at the gene ends were 9 bases for V and 5 bases for J; bases not matched to a gene: 22. The CDR3 length is 17 residues. Per the germline V gene, CDR1 is MNHEY and CDR2 is SMNVEV (reference sequence). CDR3: CARAPSTTTGKNNEQYF. In DNA, the CDR3 is TGTGCCAGGGCCCCGTCGACCACGACAGGGAAGAACAACGAGCAGTACTTC.

This clonotype was recorded many times. The V and J genes are TRBV2 and TRBJ2-7; D may be TRBD1 or TRBD2 (5 bases each). There are 13 residues in the CDR3. V lost 7 bases, J lost 3 bases, and 13 bases lay in between. CDR1 is SNHLY and CDR2 is FYNNEI in the germline V gene. The CDR3 DNA reads as TGTGCCAGCAAGATGGGGGTGATCTACGAGCAGTACTTC. Residues: CASKMGVIYEQYF.

This clonotype was seen many times. The chain joins TRBV6-2 or TRBV6-3 to TRBJ2-1; D uncertain. V was pared by 4 bases and J by 0 bases, with 7 bases between. Per germline, CDR1 MNHEY and CDR2 SVGEGT. The CDR3 is 14 amino acids. The CDR3 DNA reads as TGTGCCAGCAGTTCCAGCCCCTCCTACAATGAGCAGTTCTTC. Translating it yields CASSSSPSYNEQFF.

This clonotype has a handful of counts. The chain employs TRBV14 and TRBJ2-2; 8 positions agree with TRBD1. The ends lost 4 bases at V and 6 bases at J; junction bases unmatched: 4. This CDR3 is 14 amino acids long. Per germline, CDR1 SGHDN and CDR2 FVKESK. CDR3 sequence: CASSRRQGSGELFF. Here the CDR3 DNA reads TGTGCCAGCAGCCGTCGACAGGGGTCCGGGGAGCTGTTTTTT.

This clonotype was counted between two and nine times. V usage is TRBV6-1 and J usage is TRBJ2-2; no firm D call. V lost 6 bases and J 2 bases, leaving 13 bases between the germline ends. This CDR3 spans 15 amino acids. Germline values: CDR1 MNHNS, CDR2 SASEGT. The CDR3 loop reads CASSLVMSNTGELFF. The CDR3 coding sequence is TGTGCCAGCAGCCTCGTGATGAGTAACACCGGGGAGCTGTTTTTT.

This clonotype was picked up many times. The CDR3 sequence: CASSFGGSGYEQYF. The CDR3 nucleotides read TGCGCCAGCAGCTTTGGAGGGAGTGGCTACGAGCAGTACTTC. The chain recombines TRBV5-1 with TRBJ2-7, with a possible D match to TRBD2 (6 bases). The CDR3 covers 14 residues. The V end was cut by 2 bases, the J end by 3 bases, with 12 bases between. Germline CDR1 is SGHRS and CDR2 is YFSETQ.

This clonotype appeared a few times. The chain uses TRBV6-5 and TRBJ2-7; D is perhaps TRBD2 (5 bases). The germline V gene encodes CDR1 MNHEY and CDR2 SVGAGI. This CDR3 comprises 15 residues. The germline V and J ends were trimmed by 5 bases and 0 bases, with 14 bases remaining between them. This chain's CDR3 is CASSHNGLSSYEQYF. The CDR3 DNA is TGTGCCAGCAGTCACAATGGACTGAGCTCCTACGAGCAGTACTTC.

Ten or more counts support this clonotype. CDR3 in amino acids: CASSELKRYYEQYF. The CDR3, as DNA: TGTGCCAGCAGTGAGCTTAAGAGGTACTACGAGCAGTACTTC. The J gene is TRBJ2-7, the V gene TRBV2; D not resolved. Trimming cost V 3 bases and J 3 bases, with 12 bases left between them. The CDR3 sequence is 14 residues long. Germline V gene sequence: CDR1 SNHLY, CDR2 FYNNEI.

This clonotype was seen a few times. This sequence joins TRBV7-2 and TRBJ2-1, with 10 nucleotides matching TRBD2. V shed 1 base and J 3 bases; nucleotides not matched to a gene: 3. This CDR3 comprises 16 residues. Germline values: CDR1 SGHTA, CDR2 FQGNSA. The CDR3 sequence is CASSLVWTSGYNEQFF. CDR3 DNA sequence: TGTGCCAGCAGCTTAGTTTGGACTAGCGGCTACAATGAGCAGTTCTTC.

The J gene is TRBJ1-2, the V gene TRBV18, with a weak D call TRBD1 (5 bases). The CDR3 sequence is 15 residues long. CDR1 KGHSH and CDR2 LQKENI come from the germline V gene. The ends were cut back, 0 bases at V and 3 bases at J, with 11 bases in the middle. CDR3 bases: TGTGCCAGCTCACCACCGACGCAGGGATACTATGGCTACACCTTC. This sequence encodes CASSPPTQGYYGYTF.